This T cell receptor (beta chain) is from a study of T cell responses to AZD1222 COVID-19 vaccine. This CDR3 is 15 amino acids long. The V and J ends lost 6 bases and 6 bases, in that order; junction bases with no gene match: 11. The germline gives CDR1 MNHEY, CDR2 SVGAGI. Clones were read by immunoSEQ multiplex PCR, and TCRdb kept only the in-frame ones, dropping some. The profile shows some 66,000 clones, less than 90% of them singletons. The V and J genes are TRBV6-5 and TRBJ2-7; 10 bases are shared with TRBD1. The sequence came from an adult in good health. Specimen: peripheral blood, collected on day 0 of AZD1222 vaccination. For the CDR3, the DNA is TGTGCCAGCAGCAGACCGACAGGGGGCGGAGGCGAGCAGTACTTC. This sequence encodes CASSRPTGGGGEQYF.